Sequencing of this TCR beta chain was carried out in a study of blood T cell repertoires in COVID-19. Across the study: Researchers got acute and convalescent COVID-19 samples from the United States, Italy and Spain. T cells, B-cell-depleted T cells, or PBMCs supplied cDNA or gDNA.

In the authors' workflow: Amplification with reference gene primers provided the estimates of nucleated cell counts. Only in-frame clones appear in the TCRdb table, and some are missing; sequencing was by immunoSEQ multiplex PCR. V, J and clone size derive from that table, while D and trimming were established from the DNA sequence. The sample comprises about 140,000 clones, about 86% of which are singletons, and 3% to 5% rests with the top ten. Germline values: CDR1 SGHRS, CDR2 YFSETQ. The CDR3 has 13 amino acids. V shed 5 bases and J shed 5 bases, with 13 bases lying between them. The chain employs TRBV5-1 and TRBJ2-5; no clear D gene. Sequenced sample: peripheral blood. This TCR came from a woman aged 55-70 years with acute or convalescent COVID-19. The CDR3 bases are TGCGCCAGCAGTTCCGGCGACGGGGAGACCCAGTACTTC. Its protein product is CASSSGDGETQYF.